The present T cell receptor (beta chain) was sequenced within a study of CD8+ T cells in alopecia areata. Study background: At a dose of 5 to 10 mg twice daily, oral tofacitinib was given to treated patients.

Broader study findings: Compared with normal scalp, lesional scalp had higher clonality and more expanded CD8+ clones.

Following extraction, RNA underwent reverse transcription to cDNA, which served as the sequencing template. The assay was immunoSEQ multiplex PCR, and TCRdb's table has in-frame clones only and misses some. The sample yields about 180,000 clones, 53% seen once. This clone appeared a few times. Antigen: not known. Stated treatment: oral pan-JAK inhibitor, 5-10 mg twice daily. Peripheral blood, together with lesional scalp punch biopsies, was collected from alopecia areata patients. The CDR3 contains 13 residues. The V end was cut by 0 bases, the J end by 4 bases, with 9 bases between. The germline V gene has CDR1 GTSNPN and CDR2 SVGIG (reference sequence).

The chain combines TRBV30 with TRBJ1-2; weak D call: TRBD1 (5 bases). This receptor was taken from a human donor with alopecia areata. Sample: CD8+ T cells sorted from blood, taken at week 24, from a patient treated with tofacitinib. In nucleotides, the CDR3 is TGTGCCTGGAGTGTGGGGCAGGGCTATGGCTACACCTTC. Its protein is CAWSVGQGYGYTF.